This TCR beta chain was identified in a study of T cells in Graves' hyperthyroidism and ophthalmopathy. General study results and limits: The model identified upcoming ophthalmopathy a median approximately seven months ahead of onset. Blood also carried most thyroid clonotypes expanded above 0.001. Stable hyperthyroidism was separated from ophthalmopathy by a model based on 13 V-J features.

The table lists this clonotype with many counts. The antigen remains undetermined. Trimming removed 5 bases from V and 7 bases from J; junction bases left unmatched: 16. This CDR3 is 17 amino acids long. Amplified regions were TCR beta CDR3 sequences from RNA transcripts. The study used the HTBI primer set for a first-round RT-PCR of the TCR CDR3. TCRdb analysed the multiplex PCR reads with MiXCR anew, one entry per CDR3 protein. This table has under 600,000 distinct CDR3 sequences, around 16% appearing once. A NOSPECS grade of at least 4, a Clinical Activity Score of at least 3 and duration under 3 months were recorded in ophthalmopathy patients.

Sample: blood. This sequence joins TRBV12-3 or TRBV12-4 and TRBJ1-2; 10 nucleotides align to TRBD1. This clonotype was obtained from a middle-aged woman with Graves' ophthalmopathy. CDR3 nucleotide sequence: TGTGCCAGCAGTCCTCGGGCCGGGACAGGGGCCCGGCGTGGCTACACCTTC. This sequence encodes CASSPRAGTGARRGYTF.